This T cell receptor (beta chain) was recovered during a study of blood T cell repertoires in COVID-19. Whole-study context: The United States, Italy and Spain provided the acute and convalescent COVID-19 samples. T cells, B-cell-depleted T cells, or PBMCs provided the cDNA or gDNA that served as material.

As handled by the study authors: Using reference gene primer amplification, nucleated cell counts were estimated. Profiled with immunoSEQ multiplex PCR; TCRdb holds only in-frame clones, not every one. That table furnishes V, J and clone size, whereas the DNA furnished D and trimming. This sample has roughly 82,000 clones; around four fifths occur once, and the top ten carry about 18%. The V and J ends lost 0 bases and 3 bases, in that order; junction bases with no gene match: 10. The V gene's germline CDR1 is MGHRA and CDR2 YSYEKL. The CDR3 length is 18 residues. The TCR was taken from an older woman with acute or convalescent COVID-19. What was sequenced was peripheral blood. The J gene is TRBJ2-2, the V gene TRBV4-1; 7 bases line up with TRBD2. The CDR3: CASSQEGGAAGHTGELFF. The CDR3 DNA follows: TGCGCCAGCAGCCAAGAGGGTGGGGCAGCGGGGCACACCGGGGAGCTGTTTTTT.